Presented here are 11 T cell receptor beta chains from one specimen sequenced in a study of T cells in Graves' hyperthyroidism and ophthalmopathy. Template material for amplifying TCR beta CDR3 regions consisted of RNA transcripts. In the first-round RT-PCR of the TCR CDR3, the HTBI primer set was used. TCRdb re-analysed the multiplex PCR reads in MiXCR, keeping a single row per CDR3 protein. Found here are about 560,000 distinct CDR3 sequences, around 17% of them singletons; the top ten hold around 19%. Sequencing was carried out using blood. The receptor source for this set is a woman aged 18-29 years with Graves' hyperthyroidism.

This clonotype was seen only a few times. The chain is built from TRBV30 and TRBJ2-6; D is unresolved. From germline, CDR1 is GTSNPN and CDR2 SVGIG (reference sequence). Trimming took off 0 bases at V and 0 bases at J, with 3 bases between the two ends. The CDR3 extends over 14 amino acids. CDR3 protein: CAWSVDSGANVLTF. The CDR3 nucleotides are TGTGCCTGGAGTGTAGACTCTGGGGCCAACGTCCTGACTTTC. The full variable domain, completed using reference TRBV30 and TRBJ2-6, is SQTIHQWPATLVQPVGSPLSLECTVEGTSNPNLYWYRQAAGRGLQLLFYSVGIGQISSEVPQNLSASRPQDRQFILSSKKLLLSDSGFYLCAWSVDSGANVLTFGAGSRLTVL.

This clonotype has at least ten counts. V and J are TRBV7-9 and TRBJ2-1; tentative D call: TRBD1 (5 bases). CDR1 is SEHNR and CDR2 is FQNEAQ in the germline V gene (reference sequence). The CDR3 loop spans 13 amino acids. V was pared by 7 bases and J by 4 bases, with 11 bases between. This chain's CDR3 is CASTKSGYNEQFF. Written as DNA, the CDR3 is TGTGCCAGCACAAAATCAGGGTACAATGAGCAGTTCTTC.

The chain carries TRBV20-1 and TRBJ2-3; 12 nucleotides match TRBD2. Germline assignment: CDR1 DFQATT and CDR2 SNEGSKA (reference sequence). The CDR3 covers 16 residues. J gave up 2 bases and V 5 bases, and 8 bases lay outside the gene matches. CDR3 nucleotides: TGCAGTGCTGGACTACTAGCGGGAGGATACACAGATACGCAGTATTTT. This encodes CSAGLLAGGYTDTQYF.

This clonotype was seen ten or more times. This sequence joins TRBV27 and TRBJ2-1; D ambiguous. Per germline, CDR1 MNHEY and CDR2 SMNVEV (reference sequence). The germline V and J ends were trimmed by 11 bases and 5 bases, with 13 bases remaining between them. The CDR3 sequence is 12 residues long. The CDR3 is CAPPGPNNEQFF. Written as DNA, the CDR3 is TGTGCCCCGCCAGGACCCAACAATGAGCAGTTCTTC.

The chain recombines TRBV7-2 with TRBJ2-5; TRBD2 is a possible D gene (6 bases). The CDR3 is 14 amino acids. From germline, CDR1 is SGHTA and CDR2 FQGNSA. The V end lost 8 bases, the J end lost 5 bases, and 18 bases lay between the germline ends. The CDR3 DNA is TGTGCCAGCGGCTCCTCCACTAGCTACGAGACCCAGTACTTC. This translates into CASGSSTSYETQYF. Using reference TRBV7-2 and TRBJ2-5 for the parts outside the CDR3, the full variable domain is GAGVSQSPSNKVTEKGKDVELRCDPISGHTALYWYRQSLGQGLEFLIYFQGNSAPDKSGLPSDRFSAERTGGSVSTLTIQRTQQEDSAVYLCASGSSTSYETQYFGPGTRLLVL.

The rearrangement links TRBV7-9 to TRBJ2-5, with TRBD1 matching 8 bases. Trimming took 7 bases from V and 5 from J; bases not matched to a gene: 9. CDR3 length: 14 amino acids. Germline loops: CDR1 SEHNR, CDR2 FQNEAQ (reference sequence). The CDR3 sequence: CASTATGAVETQYF. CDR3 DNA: TGTGCCAGCACCGCGACAGGGGCAGTCGAGACCCAGTACTTC.

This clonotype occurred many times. The CDR3 bases are TGCGCCAGCAGCTTTAGGGTTGAGGGCGGCACTGAAGCTTTCTTT. It specifies CASSFRVEGGTEAFF. The chain uses TRBV5-1 and TRBJ1-1; D gene ambiguous. Trimming stripped 2 bases from V and 4 bases from J, with 15 bases between. Germline assignment: CDR1 SGHRS and CDR2 YFSETQ. The CDR3 totals 15 residues.

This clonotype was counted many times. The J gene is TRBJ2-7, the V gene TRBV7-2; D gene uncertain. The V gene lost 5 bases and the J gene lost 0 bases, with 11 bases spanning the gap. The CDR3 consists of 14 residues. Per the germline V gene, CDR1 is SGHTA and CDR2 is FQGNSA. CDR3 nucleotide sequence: TGTGCCAGCAGCCAAGGACGGTACTCCTACGAGCAGTACTTC. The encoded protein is CASSQGRYSYEQYF.

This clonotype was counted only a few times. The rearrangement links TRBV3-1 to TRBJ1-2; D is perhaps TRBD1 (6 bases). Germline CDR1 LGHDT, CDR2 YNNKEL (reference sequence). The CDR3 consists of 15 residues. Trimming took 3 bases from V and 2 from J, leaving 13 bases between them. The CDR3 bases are TGTGCCAGCAGCCAGACGGGACAATTCAACTATGGCTACACCTTC. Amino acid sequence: CASSQTGQFNYGYTF.

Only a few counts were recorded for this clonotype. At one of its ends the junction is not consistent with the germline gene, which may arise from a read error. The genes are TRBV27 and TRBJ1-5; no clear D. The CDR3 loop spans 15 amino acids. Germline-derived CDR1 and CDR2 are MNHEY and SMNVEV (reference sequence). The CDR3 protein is CASSSDPGGNQPQHF. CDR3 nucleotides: TGTGCTAGCAGTTCCGACCCCGGGGGCAATCAGCCCCAGCATTTT.

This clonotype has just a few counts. The CDR3: CSATPPQGVGYGYTF. The CDR3 nucleotides read TGCAGTGCTACCCCCCCTCAGGGGGTGGGATATGGCTACACCTTC. The chain combines TRBV20-1 with TRBJ1-2; 7 positions agree with TRBD1. The CDR3 spans 15 residues. Losses at the gene ends were 4 bases for V and 5 bases for J; bases not matched to a gene: 13. CDR1 DFQATT and CDR2 SNEGSKA come from the germline V gene (reference sequence).